This T cell receptor (beta chain) was observed in a study of T cell responses to AZD1222 COVID-19 vaccine. Comment on this clone: Its antigen is not identified.

Sequencing was performed with immunoSEQ multiplex PCR; in TCRdb, only in-frame clones are kept and a portion is missing. Among 130,000 to 150,000 clones, more than 70% were seen once, and the ten largest hold approximately 3.6%. Study outcomes and limitations: Spike-specific TCR repertoires showed rising breadth and depth after two AZD1222 doses. Only 6 or 7 AZD1222 recipients tested seropositive at baseline.

The V gene's germline CDR1 is LNHNV and CDR2 YYDKDF (reference sequence). J gave up 6 bases and V 1 base, and 5 bases lay outside the gene matches. The CDR3 is 15 residues long. The receptor comes from an adult in good health. The material sequenced was peripheral blood, taken on day 0 of MenACWY control vaccination. The chain links TRBV15 to TRBJ1-2; 10 bases are shared with TRBD1. CDR3 in amino acids: CATSRVDRGGHGYTF. The CDR3 nucleotides are TGTGCCACCAGCAGAGTGGACAGGGGGGGGCATGGCTACACCTTC. Based on the CDR3 plus reference TRBV15 and TRBJ1-2, the full variable domain is DAMVIQNPRYQVTQFGKPVTLSCSQTLNHNVMYWYQQKSSQAPKLLFHYYDKDFNNEADTPDNFQSRRPNTSFCFLDIRSPGLGDTAMYLCATSRVDRGGHGYTFGSGTRLTVV.